This T cell receptor beta chain was sequenced in a study of CD8 T cells in Susac syndrome. A remark on this clonotype: No antigen is known for it.

RNA was extracted with the RNeasy kit, and a quantity of roughly 0.5 to 1 ug was reverse transcribed using random hexamers. TCRdb analysed the immunoSEQ multiplex PCR reads with MiXCR anew, one entry per CDR3 protein. The profile shows more than 150,000 distinct CDR3 sequences, approximately 95% of them singletons. Findings of the study overall: Several Susac-specific public clones appeared in CD8+ TEMRA repertoires, and over 15 in total CD8+ repertoires. Clonal expansion involving Susac CD8+ cells peaked in TEMRA cells and active patients.

The CDR3 contains 15 residues. The germline gives CDR1 MDHEN, CDR2 SYDVKM. Trimming removed 6 bases from V and 4 bases from J; junction bases left unmatched: 8. Negative isolation yielded CD8+ and CD4+ T cells; FACS enriched TEMRA cells. The TCR originated in a human donor with Susac syndrome. The sample taken for sequencing was CD8+ T cells from PBMCs. This chain uses TRBV28 with TRBJ2-7, with 11 bases that match TRBD2. CDR3 in amino acids: CASSYRTSGSYEQYF. CDR3 nucleotides: TGTGCCAGCAGCTACCGGACTAGCGGGTCTTACGAGCAGTACTTC.